Below are 22 T cell receptor beta chains sequenced from a single sample in a study of vaccination and CD4 T cells after COVID-19. Which antigens these TCRs recognize remains unknown. The treatment: approximately nine-day PBMC culture with coronavirus spike peptide pools or control peptides (ViraFEST assay). Harvesting of the unexposed donor's CD4+ T cells predated the COVID-19 pandemic (2011-2018). The assay that was used to sequence DNA from cultured CD4+ T cells was the Oncomine TCR Beta short-read assay. TCRdb used MiXCR to reprocess the PCR reads, holding one entry per CDR3 protein. The sample has several thousand distinct CDR3 sequences, around half seen once. Sequences were obtained from CD4+ T cells from blood, cultured in vitro. Source of these receptors: a human donor in good health.

The chain has TRBV10-3 and TRBJ2-5; 13 bases line up with TRBD2. Germline CDR1 is ENHRY and CDR2 is SYGVKD. The CDR3 contains 20 residues. Trimming removed 7 bases from V and 2 bases from J; junction bases left unmatched: 19. CDR3 sequence reads: CAINGLSGKRTSGGQETQYF. The CDR3 nucleotides read TGTGCCATCAACGGACTGAGTGGTAAACGGACTAGCGGGGGACAAGAGACCCAGTACTTC.

The chain has TRBV7-9 and TRBJ2-7; D gene uncertain. The V gene lost 5 bases and the J gene lost 6 bases, with 23 bases spanning the gap. This CDR3 contains 16 residues. In germline, CDR1 is SEHNR, CDR2 FQNEAQ (reference sequence). In DNA, the CDR3 is TGTGCCAGCAGCCCACCGACAAGACGGAGCCTGGCCGAGCAGTACTTC. Protein product: CASSPPTRRSLAEQYF.

J is TRBJ2-6 and V is TRBV6-5; D gene uncertain. Trimming stripped 2 bases from V and 2 bases from J, with 13 bases between. Germline-derived CDR1 and CDR2 are MNHEY and SVGAGI. This CDR3 is 17 amino acids long. Written as DNA, the CDR3 is TGTGCCAGCAGTTACCGACGTAGAGGAACTGGGGCCAACGTCCTGACTTTC. It yields the protein CASSYRRRGTGANVLTF.

In its sample, this clonotype was seen a few times. CDR3 region: CASSPSLPDYSGNTIYF. CDR3 nucleotides: TGTGCCAGCAGCCCCTCACTACCAGATTACTCTGGAAACACCATATATTTT. The chain recombines TRBV7-8 with TRBJ1-3; D unclear. Trimming shortened V by 5 bases and J by 0 bases, and 17 bases separated the two germline ends. The CDR3 sequence is 17 residues long. Germline V gene data show CDR1 as SGHVS and CDR2 as FQNEAQ.

The chain employs TRBV7-9 and TRBJ2-7; D gene ambiguous. With 4 bases removed from V and 1 base from J, the gap between germline ends came to 11 bases. CDR3 length: 14 amino acids. Germline CDR1 is SEHNR and CDR2 is FQNEAQ (reference sequence). CDR3 sequence reads: CASSSPTFSYEQYF. The CDR3 region has the DNA TGTGCCAGCAGCTCCCCAACGTTTTCCTACGAGCAGTACTTC.

The CDR3 nucleotides read TGTGCCAGCTCCCCCGTGGGACATATGAGCACAGATACGCAGTATTTT. Translating it yields CASSPVGHMSTDTQYF. This sequence joins TRBV18 and TRBJ2-3; tentatively, D is TRBD1 (6 bases). There are 16 residues in the CDR3. Germline assignment: CDR1 KGHSH and CDR2 LQKENI. With 6 bases removed from V and 0 bases from J, the gap between germline ends came to 16 bases.

In its sample, this clonotype was seen a few times. The genes are TRBV15 and TRBJ1-2, with 12 bases fitting TRBD1. With V trimmed by 0 bases and J by 4 bases, 6 bases remained unmatched. There are 17 residues in the CDR3. The germline CDR1 and CDR2 sequences are LNHNV and YYDKDF (reference sequence). CDR3 sequence: CATSREYPGQGAYGYTF. The CDR3 nucleotides are TGTGCCACCAGCAGAGAGTATCCGGGACAGGGGGCCTATGGCTACACCTTC.

This clonotype has just one count. The chain combines TRBV19 with TRBJ2-1; D remains ambiguous. The CDR3 length is 11 residues. Germline V CDR1 and CDR2: LNHDA, SQIVND (reference sequence). With 5 bases removed from V and 4 bases from J, the gap between germline ends came to 3 bases. The CDR3 sequence: CASSQYNEQFF. CDR3 sequence (DNA): TGTGCCAGTAGTCAATACAATGAGCAGTTCTTC.

The rearrangement joins TRBV7-6 to TRBJ1-1; TRBD1 is a possible D gene (6 bases). Between the trimmed V and J ends, which lost 0 bases and 3 bases, there was a span of 20 bases. CDR1 is SGHVS and CDR2 is FNYEAQ in the germline V gene. The CDR3 consists of 18 residues. CDR3 DNA: TGTGCCAGCAGCTTAGCCGGTGGGGGCTTTGGAGTGGACACTGAAGCTTTCTTT. Its protein product is CASSLAGGGFGVDTEAFF.

V gene TRBV20-1 combines with J gene TRBJ1-2; a possible D gene is TRBD1 (6 bases). The CDR3 contains 14 residues. Deletions cut 1 base from V and 3 bases from J, with 12 bases between. Germline V gene sequence: CDR1 DFQATT, CDR2 SNEGSKA (reference sequence). The CDR3 reads CSARGQAEHYGYTF. DNA for the CDR3: TGCAGTGCTAGAGGACAGGCCGAACACTATGGCTACACCTTC.

This rearrangement joins TRBV15 to TRBJ2-3; D is tentatively TRBD1 or TRBD2 (5 bases each). This CDR3 region has 12 residues. From germline, CDR1 is LNHNV and CDR2 YYDKDF (reference sequence). V was cut by 0 bases and J by 8 bases, with 6 bases left in between. The DNA of the CDR3 is TGTGCCACCAGCAGAGATGGGGGTACGCAGTATTTT. Translation gives CATSRDGGTQYF.

In its sample, this clonotype was seen a few times. The genes are TRBV7-2 and TRBJ1-5, with no clear D. The CDR3 is 14 residues long. Germline V gene sequence: CDR1 SGHTA, CDR2 FQGNSA. Trimming took 6 bases from V and 4 from J, leaving 13 bases between them. The CDR3, as DNA: TGTGCCAGCAGACGGGTGGGTCCGAATCAGCCCCAGCATTTT. Translating it yields CASRRVGPNQPQHF.

The V and J genes are TRBV2 and TRBJ1-5, with D possibly TRBD1 on 6 matching bases. The CDR3 has 17 residues. CDR1 is SNHLY and CDR2 is FYNNEI in the germline V gene. V lost 8 bases and J lost 6, with 26 bases in between. The CDR3 is CASGAIQGSLVAQPQHF. As DNA, the CDR3 is TGTGCCAGCGGGGCCATACAGGGTTCCCTTGTTGCTCAGCCCCAGCATTTT.

This clonotype was seen only a few times. J is TRBJ2-3 and V is TRBV5-4; the match to TRBD2 covers 8 bases. Germline assignment: CDR1 SGHNT and CDR2 YYREEE (reference sequence). The CDR3 spans 15 residues. Trimming removed 6 bases from V and 0 bases from J; junction bases left unmatched: 6. Written as DNA, the CDR3 is TGTGCCAGCAAGGGAGCGGGGGATAGCACAGATACGCAGTATTTT. The encoded protein is CASKGAGDSTDTQYF.

V is TRBV10-1 and J is TRBJ1-1, with unresolved D. The CDR3 runs to 13 residues. V shed 1 base and J shed 11 bases, with 14 bases lying between them. Germline V CDR1 and CDR2: WNHNN, SYGVQD (reference sequence). The CDR3 bases are TGCGCCAGCAGTGAGTTCAGGTATACGATGGCTTTCTTT. Protein sequence: CASSEFRYTMAFF.

The J gene is TRBJ2-7, the V gene TRBV20-1; tentatively, D is TRBD1 or TRBD2 (5 bases each). The germline gives CDR1 DFQATT, CDR2 SNEGSKA (reference sequence). The CDR3 consists of 15 residues. Trimming took off 1 base at V and 2 bases at J, with 15 bases between the two ends. The CDR3 region has the DNA TGCAGTGCTAGAGCCCCCGGGACCGCTCCCTACGAGCAGTACTTC. Its translation: CSARAPGTAPYEQYF.

This sequence joins TRBV7-9 and TRBJ2-4; 8 bases are shared with TRBD2. V lost 2 bases and J lost 9; bases outside the gene matches: 6. CDR3 size: 14 residues. The germline V gene has CDR1 SEHNR and CDR2 FQNEAQ (reference sequence). In DNA, the CDR3 is TGTGCCAGCAGCTTATCCAGCGGGGGCTCCATTCAGTACTTC. This translates into CASSLSSGGSIQYF.

A word on this clonotype: Mismatch with germline at one junction end may stem from a read error. The V gene is TRBV5-4, the J gene TRBJ2-3, with TRBD2 matching over 8 bases. Germline CDR1 is SGHNT and CDR2 is YYREEE (reference sequence). This CDR3 has 16 residues. The CDR3 DNA follows: TGTGCCAGCAGCTTGCCAAGCGGGGGACCCACAAATACGCAGTATTTT. Its protein product is CASSLPSGGPTNTQYF. The whole variable domain, filled in from reference TRBV5-4 and TRBJ2-3, reads ETGVTQSPTHLIKTRGQQVTLRCSSQSGHNTVSWYQQALGQGPQFIFQYYREEENGRGNFPPRFSGLQFPNYSSELNVNALELDDSALYLCASSLPSGGPTNTQYFGPGTRLTVL.

This chain joins TRBV6-1 and TRBJ1-4, with 8 bases that match TRBD1. Germline assignment: CDR1 MNHNS and CDR2 SASEGT. After removal of 8 bases from V and 7 bases from J, the junction contained 12 bases not matched to a gene. The CDR3 has 15 residues. The CDR3 spells CASSPTQGAGEKLFF. The CDR3 region has the DNA TGTGCCAGCTCACCCACTCAGGGGGCAGGTGAAAAACTGTTTTTT.

This clonotype was observed a few times. The V call is TRBV6-1, the J call TRBJ2-5; 15 nucleotides agree with TRBD2. CDR3 length: 14 amino acids. Germline lookup yields CDR1 MNHNS and CDR2 SASEGT. V lost 8 bases, J lost 5 bases, and 3 bases stayed unmatched. CDR3 region: CASPGLAGGETQYF. The CDR3 bases are TGTGCCAGCCCGGGACTAGCGGGAGGTGAGACCCAGTACTTC.

This clonotype appeared a few times. The CDR3 DNA follows: TGCAGTGCTAGAGTTCTGGGAGGGGGTCAGCCCCAGCATTTT. Protein sequence: CSARVLGGGQPQHF. V and J are TRBV20-1 and TRBJ1-5; D is possibly TRBD1 (6 bases). CDR1 is DFQATT, CDR2 SNEGSKA, per germline (reference sequence). This CDR3 has 14 residues. The V and J ends lost 1 base and 6 bases respectively, with 13 bases between them.

The chain has TRBV12-3 or TRBV12-4 and TRBJ2-7; D may correspond to TRBD1 or TRBD2 (6 bases each). Trimming took off 4 bases at V and 2 bases at J, with 27 bases between the two ends. The CDR3 consists of 19 residues. CDR3 DNA sequence: TGTGCCAGCAGTTCTCTTTCTGTTAGGGGGAGGCCTCCCACCTACGAGCAGTACTTC. It encodes CASSSLSVRGRPPTYEQYF.